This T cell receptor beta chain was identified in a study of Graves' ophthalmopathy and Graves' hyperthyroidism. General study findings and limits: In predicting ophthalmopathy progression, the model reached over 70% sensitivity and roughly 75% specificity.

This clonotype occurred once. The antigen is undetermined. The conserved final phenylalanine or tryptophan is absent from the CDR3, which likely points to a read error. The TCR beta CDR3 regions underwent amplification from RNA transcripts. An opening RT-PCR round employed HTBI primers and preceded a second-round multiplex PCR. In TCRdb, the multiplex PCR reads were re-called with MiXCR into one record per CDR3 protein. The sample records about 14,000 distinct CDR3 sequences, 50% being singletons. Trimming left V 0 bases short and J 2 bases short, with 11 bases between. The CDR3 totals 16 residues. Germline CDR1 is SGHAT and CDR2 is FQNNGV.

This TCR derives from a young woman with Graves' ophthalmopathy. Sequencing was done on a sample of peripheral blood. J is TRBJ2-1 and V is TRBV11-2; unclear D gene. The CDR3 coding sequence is TGTGCCAGCAGCTTAGATCAAGGGTTCACCTACAATGAGCAGTTCCTC. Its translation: CASSLDQGFTYNEQFL.